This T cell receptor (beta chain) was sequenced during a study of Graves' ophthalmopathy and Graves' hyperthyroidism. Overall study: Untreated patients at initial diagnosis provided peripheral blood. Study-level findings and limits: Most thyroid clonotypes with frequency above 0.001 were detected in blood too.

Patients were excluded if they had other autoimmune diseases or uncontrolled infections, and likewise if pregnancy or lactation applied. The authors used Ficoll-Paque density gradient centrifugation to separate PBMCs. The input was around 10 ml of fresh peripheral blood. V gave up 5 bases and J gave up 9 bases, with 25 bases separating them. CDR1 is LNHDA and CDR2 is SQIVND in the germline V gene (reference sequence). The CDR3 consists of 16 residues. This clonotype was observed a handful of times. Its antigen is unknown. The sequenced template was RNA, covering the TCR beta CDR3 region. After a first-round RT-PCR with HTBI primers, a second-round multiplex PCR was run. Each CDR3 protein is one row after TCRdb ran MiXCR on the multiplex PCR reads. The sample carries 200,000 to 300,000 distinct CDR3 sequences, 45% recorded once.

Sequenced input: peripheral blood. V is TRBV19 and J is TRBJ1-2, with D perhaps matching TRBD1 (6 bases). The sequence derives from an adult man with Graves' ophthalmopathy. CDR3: CASSLTQQGSVYRYTF. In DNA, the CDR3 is TGTGCCAGTAGTCTCACTCAACAGGGAAGTGTGTACCGCTACACCTTC.